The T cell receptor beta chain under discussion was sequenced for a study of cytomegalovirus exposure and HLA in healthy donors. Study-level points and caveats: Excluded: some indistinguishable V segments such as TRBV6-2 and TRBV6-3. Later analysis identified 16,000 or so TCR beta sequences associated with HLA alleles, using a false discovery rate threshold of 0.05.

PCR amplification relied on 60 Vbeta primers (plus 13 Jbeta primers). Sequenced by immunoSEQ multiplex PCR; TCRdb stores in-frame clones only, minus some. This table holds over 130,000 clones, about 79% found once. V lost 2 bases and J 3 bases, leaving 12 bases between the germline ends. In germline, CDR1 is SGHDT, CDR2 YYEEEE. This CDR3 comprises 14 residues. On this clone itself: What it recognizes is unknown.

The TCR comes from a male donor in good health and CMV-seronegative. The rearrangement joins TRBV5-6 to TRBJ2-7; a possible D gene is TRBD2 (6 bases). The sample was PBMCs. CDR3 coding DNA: TGTGCCAGCAGCTTCTGGAGGGGTAGCTACGAGCAGTACTTC. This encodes CASSFWRGSYEQYF.